This TCR beta chain was sequenced during a study of CD8 T cells in Susac syndrome. Sequencing of TCR beta was undertaken in CD8+ and CD4+ T cells derived from blood. Healthy donors, matched for age and sex, constituted the control group. While CD8+ and CD4+ T cells were isolated negatively, TEMRA cells were enriched by FACS. RNA amounts of roughly 0.45 to 1 ug underwent reverse transcription with random hexamers. It was immunoSEQ multiplex PCR that amplified TCR beta CDR3 across 54 Vbeta and 13 Jbeta. In TCRdb, the immunoSEQ multiplex PCR reads were re-called with MiXCR into one record per CDR3 protein. This sample yields 150,000 to 200,000 distinct CDR3 sequences, of which just under 95% are seen a single time; 0.11% to 0.15% belongs to the top ten. The CDR3 is 16 residues long. The ends were cut back, 0 bases at V and 8 bases at J, with 16 bases in the middle. Looked up from germline, CDR1 is LGHNA and CDR2 is YSLEER.

V gene TRBV4-3 combines with J gene TRBJ2-2; no clear D. The receptor was derived from a human donor in good health. The sequenced sample was CD4+ T cells from PBMCs. CDR3 DNA sequence: TGCGCCAGCAGCCAAGATCTTTACTACATAGCTGGGGAGCTGTTTTTT. Translated: CASSQDLYYIAGELFF.